This TCR beta chain emerged from a study of identical twins. Turning to this clonotype: The antigen remains undetermined.

Study-level findings and limits: Memory repertoires showed no such pattern, whereas abundant cord blood beta clonotypes carried fewer insertions. These conclusions were based on statistical analysis (cross-sectional, not following the same donors).

The V end was cut by 0 bases, the J end by 4 bases, with 11 bases between. CDR1 and CDR2 from the germline V gene are SGHDT and YYEEEE. The CDR3 length is 14 residues. Each CDR3 protein gets one entry after TCRdb re-called the 5' RACE reads with MiXCR. The sample holds about 530,000 distinct CDR3 sequences; more than 20% are singletons and the top ten take approximately 0.5%. Separately, the same data were catalogued under a study of yellow fever vaccine responses in identical twins.

The chain recombines TRBV5-6 with TRBJ2-7, with TRBD1 as a possible D gene (5 bases). This clonotype originated in a woman aged 18-29 years in good health. Sequenced input: CD4+ T cells sorted from blood. The CDR3 nucleotides read TGTGCCAGCAGCTTGGTGACAGTTCGGTACGAGCAGTACTTC. Protein product: CASSLVTVRYEQYF.